These T cell receptor beta chains were read from a single sample in a study of blood T cells in healthy people across ages. TCRdb itself ran the 5' RACE reads through MiXCR, one entry per CDR3 protein. The table records roughly 730,000 distinct CDR3 sequences, about 56% of them present only once. Specimen: blood. These receptors all come from a man aged 35 to 55 in good health. Each CDR3 is given with its conserved first and last residue. The D gene is left open where the match is weak.

v_gene,len,d_gene,j_gene,CDR3aa
TRBV4-2,16,.,TRBJ2-1,CASRQDLRGVPNEQFF
TRBV27,17,.,TRBJ1-4,CASSLTALQTTNEKLFF
TRBV4-1,21,TRBD1,TRBJ2-6,CASSQLLSRQGTNSGANVLTF
TRBV28,15,TRBD1,TRBJ1-1,CASSPPQGATTEAFF
TRBV20-1,17,TRBD2,.,CSARARVSGRVTYEQYF
TRBV20-1,14,TRBD2,TRBJ2-3,CSASPAGVPDTQYF
TRBV15,14,TRBD1,TRBJ1-4,CATHPGGADEKLFF
TRBV6-6,13,.,TRBJ2-7,CASSYEGYYEQYF
TRBV9,16,TRBD2,TRBJ2-2,CASSVGAGGDTGELFF
TRBV7-9,15,.,TRBJ2-1,CASSPRGLDTNEQFF
TRBV4-1,15,.,TRBJ1-2,CASSQEGRPNYGYTF
TRBV5-1,15,TRBD2,TRBJ2-5,CASSLEAGWLETQYF
TRBV10-3,15,.,TRBJ1-1,CAILDPAISNTEAFF
TRBV28,14,TRBD1,TRBJ2-2,CASIRTGVTGELFF
TRBV25-1,14,TRBD1,TRBJ2-7,CASPPDRGNHWQYF
TRBV9,16,TRBD2,.,CASSSPGTSGSGEQYF
TRBV12-3/TRBV12-4,16,.,TRBJ1-2,CASSLDYDRSNYGYTF
TRBV4-2,17,.,TRBJ1-1,CASSQDRGGRGPREAFF
TRBV3-1,14,.,.,CASSQDIGSSEQYF
TRBV7-9,13,TRBD1,TRBJ1-1,CASGKEGAAEAFF
TRBV6-2/TRBV6-3,14,.,TRBJ2-1,CASSPITRQGEQFF
TRBV28,14,.,TRBJ1-5,CASSGQSTNQPQHF
TRBV12-3/TRBV12-4,13,.,TRBJ1-2,CASSPHRVEGYTF
TRBV3-1,12,.,TRBJ2-4,CASSRRGNIQYF
TRBV6-5,15,.,TRBJ2-2,CASSYSFISTGELFF
TRBV11-3,14,.,TRBJ2-3,CASSPLSSTDTQYF
TRBV25-1,14,.,TRBJ2-5,CASSEGGARETQYF
TRBV29-1,11,.,TRBJ1-2,CSVELGYGYTF
TRBV3-1,14,.,TRBJ2-3,CASSQDGGPLTQYF
TRBV6-5,14,.,TRBJ2-7,CASSLPGSSYEQYF
TRBV5-6,15,.,TRBJ2-1,CASSYRLTPQGEQFF
TRBV9,15,TRBD1,TRBJ2-5,CASSGGGTGIETQYF
TRBV5-5,16,.,TRBJ2-6,CASSLNGDSGANVLTF
TRBV28,15,TRBD2,TRBJ2-7,CASSLLGGRSDEQYF
TRBV9,15,.,TRBJ2-7,CASSVGGLSSYEQYF
TRBV7-9,17,.,TRBJ2-5,CASSYPLRRGLQETQYF
TRBV27,15,TRBD1,TRBJ1-2,CTSSSRRDRGHGYTF
TRBV7-9,17,TRBD1,TRBJ1-1,CASSFRQGAGENTEAFF
TRBV9,14,.,TRBJ1-2,CASSVISLGSGYTF
TRBV25-1,16,.,TRBJ2-3,CASSDVLAANTDTQYF
TRBV20-1,14,TRBD2,TRBJ2-7,CSARDIAGGPKQYF
TRBV6-2/TRBV6-3,12,.,TRBJ1-1,CASRQGWSEAFF
TRBV5-1,18,TRBD1,TRBJ2-1,CASQKKSTGTGISNEQFF
TRBV5-1,14,.,TRBJ2-3,CASSRGWGTDTQYF
TRBV7-7,16,.,TRBJ2-5,CASSTDWGSPMETQYF
TRBV7-8,14,TRBD2,TRBJ2-1,CASSLTAGADEQFF
TRBV4-2,17,.,TRBJ2-6,CASTEGGQGSGANVLTF
TRBV29-1,14,TRBD1,TRBJ2-3,CSVAGTGRTDTQYF
TRBV7-8,14,TRBD2,TRBJ2-5,CASSFGGYQETQYF
TRBV28,17,TRBD2,TRBJ2-7,CASPPDGREGVIHEQYF
TRBV4-2,15,TRBD2,TRBJ2-3,CASAGLAHRTDTQYF